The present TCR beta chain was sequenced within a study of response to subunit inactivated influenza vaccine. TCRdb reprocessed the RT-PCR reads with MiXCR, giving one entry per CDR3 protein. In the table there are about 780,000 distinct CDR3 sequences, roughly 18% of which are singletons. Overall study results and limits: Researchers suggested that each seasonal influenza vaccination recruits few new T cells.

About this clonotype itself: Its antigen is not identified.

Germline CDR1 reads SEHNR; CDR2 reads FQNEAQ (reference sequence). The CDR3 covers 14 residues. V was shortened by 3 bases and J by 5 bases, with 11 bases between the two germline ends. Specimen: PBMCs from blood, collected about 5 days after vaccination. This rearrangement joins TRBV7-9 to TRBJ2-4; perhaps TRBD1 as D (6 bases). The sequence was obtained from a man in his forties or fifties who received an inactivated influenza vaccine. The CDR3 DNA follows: TGTGCCAGCAGCTTGGGGCGGACAGAAAACATTCAGTACTTC. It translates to CASSLGRTENIQYF. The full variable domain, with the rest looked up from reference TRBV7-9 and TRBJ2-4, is DTGVSQNPRHKITKRGQNVTFRCDPISEHNRLYWYRQTLGQGPEFLTYFQNEAQLEKSRLLSDRFSAERPKGSFSTLEIQRTEQGDSAMYLCASSLGRTENIQYFGAGTRLSVL.